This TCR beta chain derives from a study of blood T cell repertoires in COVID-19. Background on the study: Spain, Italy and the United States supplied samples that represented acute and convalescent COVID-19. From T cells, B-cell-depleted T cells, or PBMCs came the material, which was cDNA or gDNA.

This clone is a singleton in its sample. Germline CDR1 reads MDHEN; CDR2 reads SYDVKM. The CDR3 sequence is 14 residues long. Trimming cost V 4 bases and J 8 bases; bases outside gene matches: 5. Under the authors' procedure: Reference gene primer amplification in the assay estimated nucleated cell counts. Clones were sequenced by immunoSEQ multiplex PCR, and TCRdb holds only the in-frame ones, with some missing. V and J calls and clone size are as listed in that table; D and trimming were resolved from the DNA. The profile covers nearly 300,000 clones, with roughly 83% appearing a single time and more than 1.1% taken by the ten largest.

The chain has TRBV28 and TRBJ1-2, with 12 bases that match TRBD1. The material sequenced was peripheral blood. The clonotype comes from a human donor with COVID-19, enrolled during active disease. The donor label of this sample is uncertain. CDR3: CASSSGQGAQGYTF. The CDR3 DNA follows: TGTGCCAGCAGTTCGGGACAGGGGGCGCAGGGCTACACCTTC.